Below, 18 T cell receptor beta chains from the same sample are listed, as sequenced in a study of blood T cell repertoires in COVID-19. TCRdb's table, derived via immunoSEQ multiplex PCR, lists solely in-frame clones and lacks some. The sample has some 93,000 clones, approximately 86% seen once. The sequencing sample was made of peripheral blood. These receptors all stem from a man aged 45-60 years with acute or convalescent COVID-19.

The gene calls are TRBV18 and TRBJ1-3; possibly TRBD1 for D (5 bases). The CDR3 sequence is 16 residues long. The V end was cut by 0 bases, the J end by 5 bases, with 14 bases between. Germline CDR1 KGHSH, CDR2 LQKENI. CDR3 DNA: TGTGCCAGCTCACCACCGGGTCTAGGGGCCAGAAACACCATATATTTT. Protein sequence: CASSPPGLGARNTIYF.

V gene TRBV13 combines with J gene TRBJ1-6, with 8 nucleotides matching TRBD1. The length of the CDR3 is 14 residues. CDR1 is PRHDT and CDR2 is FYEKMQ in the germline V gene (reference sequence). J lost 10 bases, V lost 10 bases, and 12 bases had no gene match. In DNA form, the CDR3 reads TGTGCCACCACTCGTCAGGGGGCTAGGTCACCCCTCCACTTT. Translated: CATTRQGARSPLHF.

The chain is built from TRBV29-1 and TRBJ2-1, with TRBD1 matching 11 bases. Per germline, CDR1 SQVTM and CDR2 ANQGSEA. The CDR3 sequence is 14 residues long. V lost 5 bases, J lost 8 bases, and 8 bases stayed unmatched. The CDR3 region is CSVIRDRGVDEQFF. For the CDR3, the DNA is TGCAGCGTTATACGGGACAGGGGGGTCGATGAGCAGTTCTTC.

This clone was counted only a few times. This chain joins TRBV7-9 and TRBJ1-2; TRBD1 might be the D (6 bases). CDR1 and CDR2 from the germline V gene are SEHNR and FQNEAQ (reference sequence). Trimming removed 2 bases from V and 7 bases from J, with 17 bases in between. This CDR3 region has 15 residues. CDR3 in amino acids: CASSLTAGEGSGYTF. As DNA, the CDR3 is TGTGCCAGCAGCTTAACGGCAGGGGAGGGATCTGGCTACACCTTC.

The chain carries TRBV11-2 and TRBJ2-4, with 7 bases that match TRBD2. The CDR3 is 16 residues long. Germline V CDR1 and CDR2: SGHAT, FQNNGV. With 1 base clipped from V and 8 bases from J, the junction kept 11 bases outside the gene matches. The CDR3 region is CASSLAGTTTPHIQYF. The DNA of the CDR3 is TGTGCCAGCAGCTTAGCCGGGACTACTACCCCACACATTCAGTACTTC.

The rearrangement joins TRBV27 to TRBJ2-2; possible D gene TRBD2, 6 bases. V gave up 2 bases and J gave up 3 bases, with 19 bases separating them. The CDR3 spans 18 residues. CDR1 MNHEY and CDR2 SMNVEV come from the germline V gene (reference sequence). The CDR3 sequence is CASSLMEGRVGDTGELFF. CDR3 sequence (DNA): TGTGCCAGCAGTTTAATGGAGGGACGGGTTGGGGACACCGGGGAGCTGTTTTTT.

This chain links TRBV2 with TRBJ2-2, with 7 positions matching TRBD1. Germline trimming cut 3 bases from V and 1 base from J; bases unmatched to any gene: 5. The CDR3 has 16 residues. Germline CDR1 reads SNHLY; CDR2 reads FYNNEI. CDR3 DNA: TGTGCCAGCAGTGAGACCGGGACAGAGAACACCGGGGAGCTGTTTTTT. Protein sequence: CASSETGTENTGELFF.

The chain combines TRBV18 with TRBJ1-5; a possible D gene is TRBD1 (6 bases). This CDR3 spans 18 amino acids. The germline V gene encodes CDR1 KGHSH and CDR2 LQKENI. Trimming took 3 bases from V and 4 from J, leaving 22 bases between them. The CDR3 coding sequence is TGTGCCAGCTCACCGCCCGAGACAGGCGTTACGGTGAATCAGCCCCAGCATTTT. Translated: CASSPPETGVTVNQPQHF. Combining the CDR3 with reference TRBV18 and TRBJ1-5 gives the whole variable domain NAGVMQNPRHLVRRRGQEARLRCSPMKGHSHVYWYRQLPEEGLKFMVYLQKENIIDESGMPKERFSAEFPKEGPSILRIQQVVRGDSAAYFCASSPPETGVTVNQPQHFGDGTRLSIL.

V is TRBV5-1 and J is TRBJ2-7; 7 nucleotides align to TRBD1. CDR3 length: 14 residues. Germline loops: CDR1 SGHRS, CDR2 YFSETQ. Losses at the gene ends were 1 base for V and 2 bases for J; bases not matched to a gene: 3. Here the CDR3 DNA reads TGCGCCAGCAGCTTGACCGGGACAGCCTACGAGCAGTACTTC. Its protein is CASSLTGTAYEQYF.

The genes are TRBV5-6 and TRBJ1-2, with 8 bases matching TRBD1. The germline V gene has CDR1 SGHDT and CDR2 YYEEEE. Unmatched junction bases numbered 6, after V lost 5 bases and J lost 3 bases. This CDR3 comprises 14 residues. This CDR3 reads CASRRQGRDYGYTF. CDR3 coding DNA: TGTGCCAGCAGACGACAGGGGAGGGACTATGGCTACACCTTC.

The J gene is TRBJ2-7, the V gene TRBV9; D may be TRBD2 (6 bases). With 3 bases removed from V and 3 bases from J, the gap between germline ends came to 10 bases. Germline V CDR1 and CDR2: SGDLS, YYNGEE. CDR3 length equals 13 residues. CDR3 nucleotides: TGTGCCAGCAGCGCGGGGGAAATCTACGAGCAGTACTTC. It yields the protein CASSAGEIYEQYF.

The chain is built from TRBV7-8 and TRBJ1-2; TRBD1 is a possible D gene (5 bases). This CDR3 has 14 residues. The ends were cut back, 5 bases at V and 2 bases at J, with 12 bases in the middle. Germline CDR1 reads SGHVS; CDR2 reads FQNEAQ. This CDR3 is CASSPNAGNYGYTF. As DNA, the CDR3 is TGTGCCAGCAGCCCGAACGCAGGGAACTATGGCTACACCTTC.

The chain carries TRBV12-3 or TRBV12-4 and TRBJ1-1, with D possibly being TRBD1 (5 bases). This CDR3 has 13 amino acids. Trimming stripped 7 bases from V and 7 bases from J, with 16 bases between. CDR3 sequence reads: CASTRGGVGEAFF. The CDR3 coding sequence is TGTGCCAGCACCCGCGGGGGGGTAGGTGAAGCTTTCTTT.

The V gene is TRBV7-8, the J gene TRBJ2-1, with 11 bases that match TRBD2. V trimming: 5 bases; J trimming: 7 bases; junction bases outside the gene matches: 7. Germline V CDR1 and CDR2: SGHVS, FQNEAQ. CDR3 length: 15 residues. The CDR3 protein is CASSPTSGRSNEQFF. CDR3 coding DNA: TGTGCCAGCAGCCCCACTAGCGGGAGAAGTAATGAGCAGTTCTTC. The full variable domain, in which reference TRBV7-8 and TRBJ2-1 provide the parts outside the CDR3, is GAGVSQSPRYKVAKRGQDVALRCDPISGHVSLFWYQQALGQGPEFLTYFQNEAQLDKSGLPSDRFFAERPEGSVSTLKIQRTQQEDSAVYLCASSPTSGRSNEQFFGPGTRLTVL.

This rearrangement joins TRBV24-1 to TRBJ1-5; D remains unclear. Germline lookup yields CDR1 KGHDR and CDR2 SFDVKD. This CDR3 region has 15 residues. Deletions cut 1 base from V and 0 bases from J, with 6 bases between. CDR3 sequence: CATSDFFGSNQPQHF. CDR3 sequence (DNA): TGTGCCACCAGTGATTTTTTCGGTAGCAATCAGCCCCAGCATTTT.

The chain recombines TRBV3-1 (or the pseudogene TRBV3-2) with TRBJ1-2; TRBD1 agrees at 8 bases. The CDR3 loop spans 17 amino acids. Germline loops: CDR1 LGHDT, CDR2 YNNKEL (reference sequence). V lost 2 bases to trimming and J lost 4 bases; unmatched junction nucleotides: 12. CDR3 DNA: TGTGCCAGCAGCCAAAAGCCTGGGGGACAGGTCTCCTATGGCTACACCTTC. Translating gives CASSQKPGGQVSYGYTF.

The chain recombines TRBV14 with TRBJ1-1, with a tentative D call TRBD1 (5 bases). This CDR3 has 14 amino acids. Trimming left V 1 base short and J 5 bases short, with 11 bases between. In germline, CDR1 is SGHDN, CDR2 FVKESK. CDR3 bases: TGTGCCAGCAGCCAAGGCAGGGTTGGGACTGAAGCTTTCTTT. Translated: CASSQGRVGTEAFF.

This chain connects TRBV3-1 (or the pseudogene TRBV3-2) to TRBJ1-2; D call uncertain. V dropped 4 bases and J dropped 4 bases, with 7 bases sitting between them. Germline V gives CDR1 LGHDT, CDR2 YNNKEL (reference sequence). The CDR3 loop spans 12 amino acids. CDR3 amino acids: CASSPGFYGYTF. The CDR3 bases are TGTGCCAGCAGCCCGGGGTTCTATGGCTACACCTTC.